Listed below are T cell receptor beta chains from one sample, sequenced in a study of technical replicates of blood from several donors. Assay: immunoSEQ multiplex PCR; the TCRdb copy retains only in-frame clones and omits some. The repertoire includes 90,000 to 100,000 clones, 85% to 95% of them detected once, and roughly 0.31% sits in the top ten. The material sequenced was T cells isolated from PBMCs. The receptors originated from a human donor in good health. Both conserved end residues are part of each CDR3. The D gene is left open where the match is weak. Size is stated for part of the rows, as once, few or many counts, or as a class when the clone is expanded.

D gene	clone size	V gene	CDR3 length	J gene	CDR3 protein	CDR3 DNA
-	-	TRBV7-9	16	TRBJ2-3	CASSLVGGVITDTQYF	TGTGCCAGCAGCTTAGTCGGGGGAGTCATCACAGATACGCAGTATTTT
TRBD1	-	TRBV4-3	15	TRBJ2-2	CASSPLDRDAGELFF	TGCGCCAGCAGCCCCCTGGACAGGGACGCCGGGGAGCTGTTTTTT
TRBD1	-	TRBV6-5	14	TRBJ1-5	CASSFLTGDQPQHF	TGTGCCAGCAGTTTTCTGACAGGGGATCAGCCCCAGCATTTT
-	-	TRBV7-7	16	TRBJ2-3	CASSSSPGTFTDTQYF	TGTGCCAGCAGCTCTAGCCCCGGGACTTTCACAGATACGCAGTATTTT
TRBD2	once	TRBV7-3	17	TRBJ2-6	CASSLVLAGAGANVLTF	TGTGCCAGCAGCTTAGTACTAGCGGGAGCTGGGGCCAACGTCCTGACTTTC
TRBD1	-	TRBV4-1	14	TRBJ1-2	CASSQTGVRYGYTF	TGCGCCAGCAGCCAAACAGGGGTGCGTTATGGCTACACCTTC
TRBD2	-	TRBV7-2	16	TRBJ2-3	CASSWRLAGGTDTQYF	TGTGCCAGCAGCTGGAGACTAGCGGGTGGCACAGATACGCAGTATTTT
-	-	TRBV6-6	15	TRBJ2-1	CASSYSSESYNEQFF	TGTGCCAGCAGTTATTCGAGCGAGTCCTACAATGAGCAGTTCTTC
TRBD1	-	TRBV6-5	16	TRBJ1-1	CASSYSTGQRTTEAFF	TGTGCCAGCAGTTACTCTACGGGACAGCGAACCACTGAAGCTTTCTTT
TRBD2	-	TRBV10-3	13	TRBJ2-1	CAIKLAGGNEQFF	TGTGCCATCAAACTAGCGGGAGGGAATGAGCAGTTCTTC
TRBD1	-	TRBV6-5	14	TRBJ2-2	CASRWTGGNGELFF	TGTGCCAGCAGGTGGACAGGGGGCAACGGGGAGCTGTTTTTT
TRBD1	-	TRBV19	13	TRBJ1-1	CATRDRENTEAFF	TGTGCCACTCGGGACAGGGAGAACACTGAAGCTTTCTTT
-	-	TRBV5-6	13	TRBJ2-1	CASSLSRRDEQFF	TGTGCCAGCAGCTTGAGTAGGAGGGATGAGCAGTTCTTC
TRBD2	-	TRBV11-3	15	TRBJ2-1	CASSFFSGSYNEQFF	TGTGCCAGCAGCTTCTTTAGCGGGAGCTACAATGAGCAGTTCTTC
TRBD2	few	TRBV28	15	TRBJ2-2	CASGLAGEHTGELFF	TGTGCCAGCGGGCTAGCGGGAGAGCACACCGGGGAGCTGTTTTTT
-	-	TRBV11-2	16	TRBJ1-3	CASSLKRPPSGNTIYF	TGTGCCAGCAGCTTAAAGAGGCCCCCCTCTGGAAACACCATATATTTT
TRBD1	-	TRBV7-9	16	TRBJ1-3	CASSTDRGVSGNTIYF	TGTGCCAGCAGCACCGACAGGGGGGTCTCTGGAAACACCATATATTTT
TRBD1	-	TRBV28	15	TRBJ2-1	CASSWPGGVNNEQFF	TGTGCCAGCAGTTGGCCAGGGGGAGTCAACAATGAGCAGTTCTTC
TRBD2	-	TRBV5-1	14	TRBJ2-5	CASSIAGGRETQYF	TGCGCCAGCAGTATAGCGGGAGGGAGGGAGACCCAGTACTTC
TRBD2	-	TRBV6-1	15	TRBJ2-1	CASSNQRELYNEQFF	TGTGCCAGCAGTAATCAGCGGGAGCTGTACAATGAGCAGTTCTTC
TRBD2	-	TRBV6-6	15	TRBJ2-2	CASIGASGSTGELFF	TGTGCCAGCATAGGCGCTAGCGGGAGTACCGGGGAGCTGTTTTTT
TRBD2	-	TRBV9	14	TRBJ2-1	CASSVRTRFDEQFF	TGTGCCAGCAGCGTGAGGACTAGATTCGATGAGCAGTTCTTC
-	-	TRBV5-6	13	TRBJ1-1	CASTSEMNTEAFF	TGTGCCAGCACCTCGGAGATGAACACTGAAGCTTTCTTT
-	-	TRBV4-3	15	TRBJ2-4	CASSQYRDPKNIQYF	TGCGCCAGCAGCCAGTACAGGGATCCCAAAAACATTCAGTACTTC
TRBD2	-	TRBV5-1	15	TRBJ2-1	CASSLGLAGKNEQFF	TGCGCCAGCAGCTTGGGGCTAGCGGGTAAAAATGAGCAGTTCTTC
TRBD2	-	TRBV30	13	TRBJ2-3	CAWVIAGADTQYF	TGTGCCTGGGTAATAGCGGGAGCAGATACGCAGTATTTT
TRBD2	-	TRBV5-5	15	TRBJ2-7	CASSLAPTAGVEQYF	TGTGCCAGCAGCTTGGCCCCGACAGCGGGAGTAGAGCAGTACTTC
TRBD2	-	TRBV19	17	TRBJ2-1	CASSTLTSGIRNNEQFF	TGTGCCAGTAGTACTCTGACTAGCGGGATAAGAAACAATGAGCAGTTCTTC
-	once	TRBV10-3	14	TRBJ2-3	CAIADSIRTDTQYF	TGTGCCATCGCGGACTCAATCCGCACAGATACGCAGTATTTT